The 29 T cell receptor beta chains in this list originate from one sample, sequenced in a study of PD-L1 blockade in urothelial cancer. Time point specified: pretreatment peripheral blood. The data were produced by immunoSEQ multiplex PCR, yet TCRdb's version contains in-frame clones alone and is incomplete. The table includes tens of thousands of clones, roughly 90% detected once. Sequencing used PBMCs, obtained around atezolizumab (anti-PD-L1) treatment. These receptors were collected from a donor aged 40 or over with urothelial cancer.

V gene TRBV2 combines with J gene TRBJ2-2; D unresolved. There are 13 residues in the CDR3. V was clipped by 4 bases and J by 0 bases, with 3 bases between them. Germline V gives CDR1 SNHLY, CDR2 FYNNEI. The CDR3 is CASSGTNTGELFF. For the CDR3, the DNA is TGTGCCAGCAGTGGTACGAACACCGGGGAGCTGTTTTTT.

V usage is TRBV18 and J usage is TRBJ2-1, with 10 positions matching TRBD2. Germline V gene sequence: CDR1 KGHSH, CDR2 LQKENI. With 0 bases clipped from V and 0 bases from J, the junction kept 5 bases outside the gene matches. The CDR3 consists of 18 residues. CDR3 region: CASSPPSGRAGSYNEQFF. As DNA, the CDR3 is TGTGCCAGCTCACCACCCAGCGGGAGGGCCGGCTCCTACAATGAGCAGTTCTTC.

V gene TRBV7-9 combines with J gene TRBJ1-2; no definite D call. The germline V gene has CDR1 SEHNR and CDR2 FQNEAQ (reference sequence). The CDR3 is 12 amino acids. V was pared by 0 bases and J by 8 bases, with 7 bases between. The CDR3 DNA follows: TGTGCCAGCAGCTTAGCAGGCAGGGGCTACACCTTC. Its protein is CASSLAGRGYTF.

The CDR3 sequence: CASSIMGQSAYEQYF. Written as DNA, the CDR3 is TGTGCCAGCAGCATAATGGGACAGTCTGCCTACGAGCAGTACTTC. The V and J genes are TRBV7-2 and TRBJ2-7; TRBD1 matches 7 bases. This CDR3 region has 15 residues. In germline, CDR1 is SGHTA, CDR2 FQGNSA. The ends lost 5 bases at V and 2 bases at J; junction bases unmatched: 9.

This clone was counted a few times. The chain uses TRBV20-1 and TRBJ2-5; possible D gene TRBD2, 6 bases. From germline, CDR1 is DFQATT and CDR2 SNEGSKA (reference sequence). V was pared by 5 bases and J by 5 bases, with 6 bases between. The CDR3 sequence is 10 residues long. The CDR3 reads CSAGGETQYF. The DNA for the CDR3 is TGCAGTGCTGGGGGGGAGACCCAGTACTTC.

The rearrangement links TRBV27 to TRBJ2-1; 9 bases align to TRBD2. The CDR3 spans 14 residues. Germline V gene lookup returns CDR1 MNHEY and CDR2 SMNVEV (reference sequence). Germline trimming cut 6 bases from V and 8 bases from J; bases unmatched to any gene: 8. The CDR3 coding sequence is TGTGCCAGCAGCCCGGGACTAGCTGGGGATGAGCAGTTCTTC. Residues: CASSPGLAGDEQFF.

The V gene is TRBV11-3, the J gene TRBJ2-7, with 8 bases lining up with TRBD1. The CDR3 runs 15 residues. Germline V gene sequence: CDR1 SGHNT, CDR2 YENEEA. V lost 5 bases to trimming and J lost 1 base; unmatched junction nucleotides: 7. DNA for the CDR3: TGTGCCAGCAGCGGGGGCAGGGGGCCTTCCTACGAGCAGTACTTC. Translating it yields CASSGGRGPSYEQYF.

The genes are TRBV9 and TRBJ2-2; D perhaps matches TRBD2 (7 bases). The V end was cut by 4 bases, the J end by 5 bases, with 18 bases between. Germline CDR1 SGDLS, CDR2 YYNGEE. CDR3 length: 16 amino acids. The CDR3 bases are TGTGCCAGCAGCCCAAGGAGGGGGAGGGGGACCGGGGAGCTGTTTTTT. It encodes CASSPRRGRGTGELFF.

J is TRBJ2-2 and V is TRBV7-8, with D possibly being TRBD1 (6 bases). V lost 0 bases to trimming and J lost 2 bases, with 7 bases between them. CDR1 is SGHVS and CDR2 is FQNEAQ in the germline V gene. The CDR3 sequence is 15 residues long. CDR3 nucleotides: TGTGCCAGCAGCTTAGCCGGGACAAACACCGGGGAGCTGTTTTTT. Translated: CASSLAGTNTGELFF.

The gene calls are TRBV6-5 and TRBJ2-2; tentatively, D is TRBD2 (6 bases). The CDR3 has 15 residues. The V end lost 6 bases, the J end lost 4 bases, and 15 bases lay between the germline ends. Germline assignment: CDR1 MNHEY and CDR2 SVGAGI. DNA of the CDR3: TGTGCCAGCAGACCAGCGTTAGCGGTCACCGGGGAGCTGTTTTTT. Translated, it gives CASRPALAVTGELFF.

This chain connects TRBV4-3 to TRBJ2-1; 7 positions agree with TRBD2. CDR3 length equals 14 residues. Trimming removed 0 bases from V and 10 bases from J; junction bases left unmatched: 6. Germline V gives CDR1 LGHNA, CDR2 YSLEER. CDR3 in DNA: TGCGCCAGCAGCCAAGACTGGCTAGCGGCCGAGCAGTTCTTC. Amino acids: CASSQDWLAAEQFF.

The genes are TRBV19 and TRBJ2-7, with 9 bases matching TRBD1. The germline CDR1 and CDR2 sequences are LNHDA and SQIVND (reference sequence). The CDR3 sequence is 15 residues long. V lost 3 bases, J lost 2 bases, and 5 bases stayed unmatched. CDR3 coding DNA: TGTGCCAGTAGTATTGGGACAGGGCGGGCCTACGAGCAGTACTTC. Amino acids: CASSIGTGRAYEQYF.

J is TRBJ2-1 and V is TRBV5-6; possible D gene TRBD2, 6 bases. Trimming removed 3 bases at V and 4 bases at J, with 17 bases between. The CDR3 covers 16 residues. Germline CDR1 and CDR2: SGHDT and YYEEEE. CDR3 DNA sequence: TGTGCCAGCAGCTCCTGGTGGGGGGAGAGTTACAATGAGCAGTTCTTC. Protein sequence: CASSSWWGESYNEQFF.

This clone was detected only once. The chain couples TRBV7-2 to TRBJ2-1, with 7 bases identical to TRBD2. CDR3 size: 15 residues. Per germline, CDR1 SGHTA and CDR2 FQGNSA. V lost 7 bases and J lost 7; bases outside the gene matches: 13. This CDR3 reads CASNHPGLPPNEQFF. The CDR3, as DNA: TGTGCCAGCAACCACCCGGGACTACCCCCTAATGAGCAGTTCTTC.

The rearrangement links TRBV7-2 to TRBJ1-2; D unresolved. Germline loops: CDR1 SGHTA, CDR2 FQGNSA. The CDR3 consists of 13 residues. Between the trimmed V and J ends, which lost 5 bases and 5 bases, there was a span of 12 bases. The CDR3 reads CASSPHTSYGYTF. CDR3 DNA: TGTGCCAGCAGCCCCCATACTTCTTATGGCTACACCTTC.

The rearrangement uses TRBV4-3 and TRBJ2-7; TRBD1 matches at 7 bases. With 3 bases clipped from V and 4 bases from J, the junction kept 9 bases outside the gene matches. CDR1 is LGHNA and CDR2 is YSLEER in the germline V gene. The CDR3 extends over 15 amino acids. The CDR3 is CASSQRQGSRYEQYF. The CDR3 DNA reads as TGCGCCAGCAGCCAGCGACAGGGTAGTAGGTACGAGCAGTACTTC.

The chain couples TRBV30 to TRBJ2-7, with 9 bases aligning to TRBD2. The CDR3 consists of 15 residues. The junction had 9 bases not matched to a gene; V was cut back by 0 bases and J by 6 bases. From germline, CDR1 is GTSNPN and CDR2 SVGIG (reference sequence). This chain's CDR3 is CAWSVWAGGPPEQYF. The DNA for the CDR3 is TGTGCCTGGAGTGTATGGGCGGGAGGGCCACCCGAGCAGTACTTC.

The chain combines TRBV27 with TRBJ2-1; a possible D gene is TRBD2 (6 bases). V was trimmed by 5 bases and J by 5 bases, leaving 19 bases between them. Germline V gene lookup returns CDR1 MNHEY and CDR2 SMNVEV (reference sequence). This CDR3 is built from 16 residues. CDR3 in amino acids: CASSPEGPPPDNEQFF. The CDR3, as DNA: TGTGCCAGCAGTCCGGAGGGACCCCCCCCGGACAATGAGCAGTTCTTC.

The chain employs TRBV5-8 and TRBJ2-7; unclear D gene. With 4 bases removed from V and 0 bases from J, the gap between germline ends came to 2 bases. Germline CDR1 is SGHTS and CDR2 is YDEGEE. The CDR3 runs to 11 residues. The CDR3 spells CASSHSYEQYF. In DNA, the CDR3 is TGTGCCAGCAGCCACTCCTACGAGCAGTACTTC.

V usage is TRBV11-3 and J usage is TRBJ1-2, with 8 bases matching TRBD1. The CDR3 sequence is 13 residues long. The J segment lost 1 base and the V segment lost 8 bases, leaving 3 bases of the junction unmatched. CDR1 SGHNT and CDR2 YENEEA come from the germline V gene. CDR3 bases: TGTGCCAGCGGACAGGGAGATAACTATGGCTACACCTTC. Its protein is CASGQGDNYGYTF. Looking up the rest from reference TRBV11-3 and TRBJ1-2 gives the full variable domain: EAGVVQSPRYKIIEKKQPVAFWCNPISGHNTLYWYLQNLGQGPELLIRYENEEAVDDSQLPKDRFSAERLKGVDSTLKIQPAELGDSAVYLCASGQGDNYGYTFGSGTRLTVV.

This clone was counted a single time. This chain uses TRBV7-2 with TRBJ2-1; 9 positions match TRBD2. This CDR3 comprises 18 residues. Germline-derived CDR1 and CDR2 are SGHTA and FQGNSA. The V gene end was trimmed by 7 bases and the J gene end by 7 bases; junction bases not matched to a gene: 20. The CDR3 DNA reads as TGTGCCAGCACCCTCGGCGGGAGGGGCGGTGGTAGCGGAAATGAGCAGTTCTTC. This sequence encodes CASTLGGRGGGSGNEQFF.

The CDR3 spells CASSLGASPNTGELFF. In nucleotides, the CDR3 is TGTGCCAGCAGTTTGGGGGCATCCCCAAACACCGGGGAGCTGTTTTTT. V is TRBV28 and J is TRBJ2-2, with D tentatively TRBD1 (6 bases). This CDR3 is 16 amino acids long. Germline V gene data show CDR1 as MDHEN and CDR2 as SYDVKM. With 3 bases removed from V and 2 bases from J, the gap between germline ends came to 13 bases.

The V gene is TRBV29-1, the J gene TRBJ2-4; possible D gene TRBD2, 5 bases. The germline V gene has CDR1 SQVTM and CDR2 ANQGSEA. CDR3 size: 14 residues. Trimming cost V 3 bases and J 1 base, with 10 bases left between them. The CDR3 DNA is TGCAGCGTTGAGGGAGTAGATGCCAAAAACATTCAGTACTTC. This encodes CSVEGVDAKNIQYF.

V usage is TRBV29-1 and J usage is TRBJ1-3; 7 nucleotides match TRBD1. The CDR3 contains 15 residues. Germline CDR1 and CDR2: SQVTM and ANQGSEA. J lost 4 bases, V lost 6 bases, and 12 bases had no gene match. The CDR3 nucleotides read TGCAGCGTCCACCGGGGACAGTCAGGAGGAAACACCATATATTTT. Amino acids: CSVHRGQSGGNTIYF. Based on the CDR3 plus reference TRBV29-1 and TRBJ1-3, the full variable domain is SAVISQKPSRDICQRGTSLTIQCQVDSQVTMMFWYRQQPGQSLTLIATANQGSEATYESGFVIDKFPISRPNLTFSTLTVSNMSPEDSSIYLCSVHRGQSGGNTIYFGEGSWLTVV.

The V gene is TRBV11-2, the J gene TRBJ2-3, with a possible D match to TRBD1 (6 bases). The CDR3 consists of 15 residues. Germline assignment: CDR1 SGHAT and CDR2 FQNNGV. The V gene lost 6 bases and the J gene lost 8 bases, with 21 bases spanning the gap. In DNA form, the CDR3 reads TGTGCCAGCAGGGACGGACAGCCCTTTTTGGGTACGCAGTATTTT. This translates into CASRDGQPFLGTQYF.

The rearrangement links TRBV28 to TRBJ1-2; 11 positions match TRBD1. Unmatched junction bases numbered 9, after V lost 7 bases and J lost 8 bases. This CDR3 spans 14 amino acids. CDR1 MDHEN and CDR2 SYDVKM come from the germline V gene. The CDR3 loop reads CASTHGGTGGGYTF. The CDR3 DNA sequence: TGTGCCAGCACCCACGGCGGGACAGGGGGAGGCTACACCTTC.

V and J are TRBV18 and TRBJ1-5; possibly TRBD1 for D (5 bases). Germline V lookup: CDR1 KGHSH, CDR2 LQKENI. Trimming removed 2 bases from V and 5 bases from J, with 16 bases in between. This CDR3 contains 16 residues. The CDR3 protein is CASSPSAGGGDQPQHF. The CDR3 bases are TGTGCCAGCTCACCAAGTGCGGGGGGAGGTGATCAGCCCCAGCATTTT.

The chain recombines TRBV27 with TRBJ1-3; perhaps TRBD1 as D (6 bases). The CDR3 runs 15 residues. V shed 4 bases and J shed 7 bases, with 17 bases lying between them. Germline values: CDR1 MNHEY, CDR2 SMNVEV (reference sequence). CDR3 coding DNA: TGTGCCAGCAGTTCCCAATACAGGGTTGGGAACACCATATATTTT. Translating gives CASSSQYRVGNTIYF.

V and J are TRBV29-1 and TRBJ1-1; a possible D gene is TRBD1 (6 bases). V lost 7 bases and J lost 5, with 17 bases in between. The CDR3 is 13 amino acids. From germline, CDR1 is SQVTM and CDR2 ANQGSEA. CDR3 loop: CSARGGAGTEAFF. In nucleotides, the CDR3 is TGCAGCGCACGGGGGGGCGCGGGGACTGAAGCTTTCTTT.